The 10 T cell receptor beta chains given below trace back to one sample, sequenced in a study of blood T cell repertoires in COVID-19. Only in-frame clones appear in the TCRdb table, and some are missing; sequencing was by immunoSEQ multiplex PCR. The sample holds 350,000 or so clones, around 80% seen once. What was sequenced was peripheral blood. These receptors were obtained from a man aged 30-40 years with active or convalescent COVID-19.

The chain employs TRBV5-8 and TRBJ1-6; perhaps TRBD1 as D (5 bases). Germline values: CDR1 SGHTS, CDR2 YDEGEE. The CDR3 is made up of 14 amino acids. V dropped 0 bases and J dropped 10 bases, with 11 bases sitting between them. The CDR3: CASSLVVQGSPLHF. The CDR3, as DNA: TGTGCCAGCAGCTTGGTGGTTCAGGGATCACCCCTCCACTTT.

V gene TRBV7-2 combines with J gene TRBJ2-5; 8 nucleotides align to TRBD2. This CDR3 region has 13 residues. Unmatched junction bases numbered 3, after V lost 5 bases and J lost 4 bases. Germline V gene sequence: CDR1 SGHTA, CDR2 FQGNSA. The CDR3 coding sequence is TGTGCCAGCAGCAAACTAGCGGCAGAGACCCAGTACTTC. Protein: CASSKLAAETQYF. The full variable domain, with the rest looked up from reference TRBV7-2 and TRBJ2-5, is GAGVSQSPSNKVTEKGKDVELRCDPISGHTALYWYRQSLGQGLEFLIYFQGNSAPDKSGLPSDRFSAERTGGSVSTLTIQRTQQEDSAVYLCASSKLAAETQYFGPGTRLLVL.

The chain carries TRBV5-1 and TRBJ2-7; 8 nucleotides align to TRBD2. This CDR3 region has 15 residues. Germline V lookup: CDR1 SGHRS, CDR2 YFSETQ. V lost 0 bases, J lost 4 bases, and 6 bases stayed unmatched. The CDR3 nucleotides read TGCGCCAGCAGCTTGGGTGCTAGCGGGCCGTACGAGCAGTACTTC. It codes for CASSLGASGPYEQYF.

V gene TRBV29-1 combines with J gene TRBJ2-3; maybe TRBD1 (6 bases). Germline V gene lookup returns CDR1 SQVTM and CDR2 ANQGSEA. The CDR3 is made up of 13 amino acids. V dropped 7 bases and J dropped 5 bases, with 16 bases sitting between them. The CDR3 spells CSGAKGGGDTQYF. CDR3 nucleotide sequence: TGCAGCGGTGCCAAAGGGGGTGGAGATACGCAGTATTTT.

This clone was recorded a few times. This rearrangement joins TRBV6-5 to TRBJ2-1, with a possible D match to TRBD1 (5 bases). V gave up 6 bases and J gave up 7 bases, with 10 bases separating them. Germline loops: CDR1 MNHEY, CDR2 SVGAGI. The CDR3 totals 12 residues. The CDR3 sequence is CASRRKGNEQFF. For the CDR3, the DNA is TGTGCCAGCAGGAGGAAGGGGAATGAGCAGTTCTTC.

This clone was seen ten or more times. The chain couples TRBV2 to TRBJ2-7, with 13 bases aligning to TRBD2. From germline, CDR1 is SNHLY and CDR2 FYNNEI. V trimming: 6 bases; J trimming: 9 bases; junction bases outside the gene matches: 11. The CDR3 has 15 amino acids. The CDR3 here is CASRGTGTSGVAQYF. CDR3 in DNA: TGTGCCAGCAGGGGCACTGGGACTAGCGGGGTGGCGCAGTACTTC.

The rearrangement joins TRBV2 to TRBJ1-5, with a weak D call TRBD1 (6 bases). The CDR3 sequence is 15 residues long. Germline V gene data show CDR1 as SNHLY and CDR2 as FYNNEI. The ends were cut back, 6 bases at V and 3 bases at J, with 15 bases in the middle. The CDR3 loop reads CASRADRRNNQPQHF. The CDR3 bases are TGTGCCAGCAGGGCCGACAGGCGAAACAATCAGCCCCAGCATTTT.

V and J are TRBV18 and TRBJ2-6; possibly TRBD1 for D (5 bases). This CDR3 has 16 amino acids. V was shortened by 6 bases and J by 0 bases, with 12 bases between the two germline ends. Germline-derived CDR1 and CDR2 are KGHSH and LQKENI. The CDR3 region is CASSPARGSGANVLTF. CDR3 nucleotides: TGTGCCAGCTCCCCGGCAAGGGGCTCTGGGGCCAACGTCCTGACTTTC. The full variable domain, completed using reference TRBV18 and TRBJ2-6, is NAGVMQNPRHLVRRRGQEARLRCSPMKGHSHVYWYRQLPEEGLKFMVYLQKENIIDESGMPKERFSAEFPKEGPSILRIQQVVRGDSAAYFCASSPARGSGANVLTFGAGSRLTVL.

CDR3 residues: CASKGYEQYF. Here the CDR3 DNA reads TGTGCCAGCAAGGGGTACGAGCAGTACTTC. The gene calls are TRBV2 and TRBJ2-7, with TRBD1 as a possible D gene (5 bases). Germline lookup yields CDR1 SNHLY and CDR2 FYNNEI. Trimming cost V 7 bases and J 4 bases, with 5 bases left between them. This CDR3 comprises 10 residues.

J is TRBJ2-5 and V is TRBV18; maybe TRBD2 (5 bases). The CDR3 length is 15 residues. The V and J ends lost 2 bases and 3 bases respectively, with 13 bases between them. Germline CDR1 reads KGHSH; CDR2 reads LQKENI. The CDR3 coding sequence is TGTGCCAGCTCACCATCAGGCAGGACTGAAGAGACCCAGTACTTC. Its translation: CASSPSGRTEETQYF.